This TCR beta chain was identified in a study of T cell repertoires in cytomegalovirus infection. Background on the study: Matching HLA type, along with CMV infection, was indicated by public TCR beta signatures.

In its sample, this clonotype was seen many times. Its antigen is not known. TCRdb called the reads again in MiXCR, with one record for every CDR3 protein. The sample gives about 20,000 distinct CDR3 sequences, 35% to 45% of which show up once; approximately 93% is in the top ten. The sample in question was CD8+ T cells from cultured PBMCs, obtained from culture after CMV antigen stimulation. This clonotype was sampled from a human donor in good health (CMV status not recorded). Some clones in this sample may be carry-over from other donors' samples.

The CDR3 is CASSLEQGYRFGDTQYF. CDR3 sequence (DNA): TGTGCCAGCAGCTTAGAACAGGGGTATAGGTTCGGAGATACGCAGTATTTT. The chain is built from TRBV7-2 and TRBJ2-3, with 7 bases that match TRBD1. In germline, CDR1 is SGHTA, CDR2 FQGNSA. V shed 1 base, J shed 5 bases, and the junction held 12 bases outside the gene matches. The CDR3 is made up of 17 amino acids.